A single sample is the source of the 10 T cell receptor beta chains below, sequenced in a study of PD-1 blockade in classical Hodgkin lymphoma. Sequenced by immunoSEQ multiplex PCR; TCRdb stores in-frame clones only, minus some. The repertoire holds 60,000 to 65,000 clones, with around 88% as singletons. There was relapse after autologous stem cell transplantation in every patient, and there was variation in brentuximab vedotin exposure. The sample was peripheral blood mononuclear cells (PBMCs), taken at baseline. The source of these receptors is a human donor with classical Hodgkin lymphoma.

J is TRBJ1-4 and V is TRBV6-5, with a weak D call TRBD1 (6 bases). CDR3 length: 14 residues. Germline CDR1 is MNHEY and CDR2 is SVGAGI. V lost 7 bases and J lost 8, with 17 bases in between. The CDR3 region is CASTFNLGAEKLFF. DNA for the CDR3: TGTGCCAGCACCTTTAACCTGGGGGCCGAAAAACTGTTTTTT.

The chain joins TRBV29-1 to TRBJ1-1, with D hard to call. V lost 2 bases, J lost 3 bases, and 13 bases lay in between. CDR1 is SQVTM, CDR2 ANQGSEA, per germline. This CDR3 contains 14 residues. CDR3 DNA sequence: TGCAGCGTTGAACGGGGTTCCACATACACTGAAGCTTTCTTT. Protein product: CSVERGSTYTEAFF.

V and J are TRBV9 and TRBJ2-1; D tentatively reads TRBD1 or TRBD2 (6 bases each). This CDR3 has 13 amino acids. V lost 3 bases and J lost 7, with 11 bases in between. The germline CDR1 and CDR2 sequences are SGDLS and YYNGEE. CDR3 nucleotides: TGTGCCAGCAGCGGGGGGGCCACGAATGAGCAGTTCTTC. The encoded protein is CASSGGATNEQFF. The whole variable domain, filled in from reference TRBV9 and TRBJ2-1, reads DSGVTQTPKHLITATGQRVTLRCSPRSGDLSVYWYQQSLDQGLQFLIQYYNGEERAKGNILERFSAQQFPDLHSELNLSSLELGDSALYFCASSGGATNEQFFGPGTRLTVL.

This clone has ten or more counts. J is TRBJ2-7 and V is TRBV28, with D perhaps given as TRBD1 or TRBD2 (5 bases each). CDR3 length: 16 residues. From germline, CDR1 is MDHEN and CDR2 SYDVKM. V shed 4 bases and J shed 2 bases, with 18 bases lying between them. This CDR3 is CASSSRPRQGAYEQYF. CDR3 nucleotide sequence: TGTGCCAGCAGTTCCCGCCCCAGGCAGGGAGCCTACGAGCAGTACTTC.

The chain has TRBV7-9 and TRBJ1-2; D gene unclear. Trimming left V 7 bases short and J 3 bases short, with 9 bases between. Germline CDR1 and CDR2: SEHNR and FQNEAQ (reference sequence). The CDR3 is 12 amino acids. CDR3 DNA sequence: TGTGCCAGCACCCTATGGGACTATGGCTACACCTTC. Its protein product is CASTLWDYGYTF.

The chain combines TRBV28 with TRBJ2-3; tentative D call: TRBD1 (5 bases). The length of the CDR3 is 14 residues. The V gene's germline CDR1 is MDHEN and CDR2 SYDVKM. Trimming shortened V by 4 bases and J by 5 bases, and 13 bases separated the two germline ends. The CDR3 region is CASSSVQARDTQYF. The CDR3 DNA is TGTGCCAGCAGTTCGGTACAGGCCAGAGATACGCAGTATTTT.

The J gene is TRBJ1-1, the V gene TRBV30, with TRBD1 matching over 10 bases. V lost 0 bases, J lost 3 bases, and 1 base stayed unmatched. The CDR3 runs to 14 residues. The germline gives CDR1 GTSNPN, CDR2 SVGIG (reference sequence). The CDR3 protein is CAWSVGQGDTEAFF. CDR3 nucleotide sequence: TGTGCCTGGAGTGTCGGACAGGGGGACACTGAAGCTTTCTTT.

The CDR3, as DNA: TGTGCCAGTCCGGGACAGGGAGGAGGCTACACCTTC. This sequence encodes CASPGQGGGYTF. The chain links TRBV19 to TRBJ1-2; TRBD1 matches at 9 bases. The CDR3 has 12 amino acids. Germline V gene data show CDR1 as LNHDA and CDR2 as SQIVND (reference sequence). The ends lost 8 bases at V and 8 bases at J; junction bases unmatched: 6.

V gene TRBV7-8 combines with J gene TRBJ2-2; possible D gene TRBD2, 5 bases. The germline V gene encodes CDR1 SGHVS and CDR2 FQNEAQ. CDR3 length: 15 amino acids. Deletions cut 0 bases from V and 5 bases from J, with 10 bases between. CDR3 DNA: TGTGCCAGCAGCTTAGCGAGTGAGGGAACCGGGGAGCTGTTTTTT. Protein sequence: CASSLASEGTGELFF.

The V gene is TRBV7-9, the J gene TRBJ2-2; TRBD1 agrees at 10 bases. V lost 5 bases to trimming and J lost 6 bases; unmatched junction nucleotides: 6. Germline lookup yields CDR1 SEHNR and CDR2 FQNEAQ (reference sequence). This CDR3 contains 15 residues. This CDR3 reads CASSHWTGGPGELFF. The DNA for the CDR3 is TGTGCCAGCAGCCATTGGACAGGGGGGCCCGGGGAGCTGTTTTTT.